A single sample gave rise to the 23 T cell receptor beta chains below, sequenced in a study of blood T cell repertoires in COVID-19. Generated by immunoSEQ multiplex PCR, the TCRdb table keeps only in-frame clones and is missing some. Of roughly 99,000 clones in the sample, 88% were seen once. The sequenced sample consisted of peripheral blood. The receptors here all came from a man aged 45-65 years with COVID-19, enrolled during active disease.

The CDR3 region has the DNA TGTGCCAGCAGCCGGACGCCGGGAGGGACAGATACGCAGTATTTT. Its protein product is CASSRTPGGTDTQYF. The rearrangement links TRBV9 to TRBJ2-3; the match to TRBD2 covers 8 bases. Germline CDR1 SGDLS, CDR2 YYNGEE. V shed 4 bases, J shed 3 bases, and the junction held 7 bases outside the gene matches. The CDR3 is 15 amino acids.

The chain uses TRBV4-1 and TRBJ1-2, with 8 nucleotides matching TRBD1. The CDR3 has 15 residues. Unmatched junction bases numbered 8, after V lost 2 bases and J lost 6 bases. Germline V lookup: CDR1 MGHRA, CDR2 YSYEKL. CDR3 in amino acids: CASSQSPGGQDGYTF. CDR3 coding DNA: TGCGCCAGCAGCCAATCCCCAGGGGGCCAGGATGGCTACACCTTC.

The chain combines TRBV12-3 or TRBV12-4 with TRBJ1-1, with 7 positions matching TRBD1. The V gene end was trimmed by 1 base and the J gene end by 5 bases; junction bases not matched to a gene: 1. This CDR3 has 13 residues. The CDR3 protein is CASSLVRGTEAFF. The CDR3 DNA reads as TGTGCCAGCAGTTTAGTCAGGGGGACTGAAGCTTTCTTT.

This sequence joins TRBV19 and TRBJ1-5; D is unclear. V lost 3 bases, J lost 2 bases, and 8 bases lay in between. The germline V gene encodes CDR1 LNHDA and CDR2 SQIVND (reference sequence). This CDR3 has 14 residues. The CDR3 loop reads CASSMRAGNQPQHF. The CDR3 coding sequence is TGTGCCAGTAGTATGAGGGCAGGCAATCAGCCCCAGCATTTT.

The chain has TRBV28 and TRBJ2-1; 8 bases fit TRBD2. CDR3 size: 13 residues. Losses at the gene ends were 1 base for V and 10 bases for J; bases not matched to a gene: 3. Germline CDR1 is MDHEN and CDR2 is SYDVKM. The CDR3, as DNA: TGTGCCAGCAGTTTATATCTAGCGGGCGAGCAGTTCTTC. This sequence encodes CASSLYLAGEQFF.

With respect to this clone: At one end the junction does not follow the germline gene, possibly because of a read error. The rearrangement joins TRBV3-1 (or the pseudogene TRBV3-2) to TRBJ2-1; TRBD1 matches at 7 bases. This CDR3 comprises 17 residues. CDR1 is LGHDT and CDR2 is YNNKEL in the germline V gene (reference sequence). The CDR3 here is CASSKEGAGGVHNEQFF. CDR3 coding DNA: TGTGCCAGCAGCAAAGAGGGTGCAGGGGGTGTCCACAATGAGCAGTTCTTC.

The chain uses TRBV5-1 and TRBJ1-3; D is possibly TRBD1 (5 bases). Germline CDR1 and CDR2: SGHRS and YFSETQ. The V end was cut by 0 bases, the J end by 1 base, with 11 bases between. The CDR3 has 16 amino acids. The CDR3 DNA follows: TGCGCCAGCAGCTTGGGGCAGGGAGGATCTGGAAACACCATATATTTT. Amino acid sequence: CASSLGQGGSGNTIYF.

The V and J genes are TRBV24-1 and TRBJ2-1, with 9 bases identical to TRBD2. The junction had 0 bases not matched to a gene; V was cut back by 1 base and J by 3 bases. This CDR3 is built from 15 residues. Germline-derived CDR1 and CDR2 are KGHDR and SFDVKD. CDR3 loop: CATSDFSGGYNEQFF. CDR3 nucleotide sequence: TGTGCCACCAGTGATTTTAGCGGGGGCTACAATGAGCAGTTCTTC.

The rearrangement links TRBV3-1 (or the pseudogene TRBV3-2) to TRBJ2-2; the D is unclear. This CDR3 is built from 16 residues. V lost 1 base and J 4 bases, leaving 13 bases between the germline ends. Germline V gene lookup returns CDR1 LGHDT and CDR2 YNNKEL (reference sequence). The CDR3 DNA is TGTGCCAGCAGCCAAGGTGGGCAGCCCCTCACCGGGGAGCTGTTTTTT. Amino acid sequence: CASSQGGQPLTGELFF.

The genes are TRBV27 and TRBJ1-5; 7 bases are a match to TRBD1. CDR3 length: 16 amino acids. Trimming at V came to 6 bases and at J to 0 bases, leaving 8 bases not matched to a gene. CDR1 is MNHEY and CDR2 is SMNVEV in the germline V gene (reference sequence). CDR3 region: CASRKQGYSSNQPQHF. In DNA form, the CDR3 reads TGTGCCAGCAGAAAACAGGGGTATTCTAGCAATCAGCCCCAGCATTTT.

This chain joins TRBV28 and TRBJ1-5; D is possibly TRBD1 (5 bases). CDR1 is MDHEN, CDR2 SYDVKM, per germline. The CDR3 consists of 16 residues. The V end lost 3 bases, the J end lost 0 bases, and 12 bases lay between the germline ends. Written as DNA, the CDR3 is TGTGCCAGCAGTTTCGGGCAGGGCTATAGCAATCAGCCCCAGCATTTT. This translates into CASSFGQGYSNQPQHF. The whole variable domain, remainder taken from reference TRBV28 and TRBJ1-5, is DVKVTQSSRYLVKRTGEKVFLECVQDMDHENMFWYRQDPGLGLRLIYFSYDVKMKEKGDIPEGYSVSREKKERFSLILESASTNQTSMYLCASSFGQGYSNQPQHFGDGTRLSIL.

J is TRBJ1-3 and V is TRBV3-1 (or the pseudogene TRBV3-2); D not resolved. The CDR3 extends over 15 amino acids. Germline CDR1 and CDR2: LGHDT and YNNKEL (reference sequence). Trimming stripped 2 bases from V and 4 bases from J, with 12 bases between. The CDR3 is CASSQLGLGGNTIYF. CDR3 sequence (DNA): TGTGCCAGCAGCCAACTGGGCCTGGGCGGAAACACCATATATTTT.

V and J are TRBV6-6 and TRBJ2-2; 11 bases are a match to TRBD2. The CDR3 totals 14 residues. V dropped 7 bases and J dropped 5; count of bases not matched to a gene: 3. The germline CDR1 and CDR2 sequences are MNHNY and SVGAGI (reference sequence). In DNA, the CDR3 is TGTGCCAGCATTCGGACTAGCGGGACCGGGGAGCTGTTTTTT. As protein: CASIRTSGTGELFF.

The chain is built from TRBV18 and TRBJ2-6; D remains unclear. The V gene lost 6 bases and the J gene lost 0 bases, with 12 bases spanning the gap. CDR3 length: 16 residues. CDR1 and CDR2 (germline): KGHSH, LQKENI. The CDR3 region has the DNA TGTGCCAGCTCCCTTACTCCCGTCTCTGGGGCCAACGTCCTGACTTTC. Protein: CASSLTPVSGANVLTF.

J is TRBJ2-1 and V is TRBV9; weak D call: TRBD1 (5 bases). The germline V and J ends were trimmed by 6 bases and 9 bases, with 19 bases remaining between them. The CDR3 consists of 14 residues. Germline V gene lookup returns CDR1 SGDLS and CDR2 YYNGEE. The CDR3 DNA reads TGTGCCAGCAATGAGATGGCAGGGCGCACTGAGCAGTTCTTC. Protein sequence: CASNEMAGRTEQFF.

The rearrangement links TRBV3-1 (or the pseudogene TRBV3-2) to TRBJ1-2; 7 bases fit TRBD1. V trimming: 9 bases; J trimming: 4 bases; junction bases outside the gene matches: 8. The CDR3 has 13 amino acids. Germline V gene sequence: CDR1 LGHDT, CDR2 YNNKEL (reference sequence). In DNA form, the CDR3 reads TGTGCCAGGACAGGGCCTCTCATCTATGGCTACACCTTC. Encoded protein: CARTGPLIYGYTF.

The chain combines TRBV4-2 with TRBJ1-6; 7 bases are a match to TRBD1. There are 19 residues in the CDR3. V shed 0 bases and J 3 bases; nucleotides not matched to a gene: 11. The germline V gene has CDR1 LGHNA and CDR2 YNFKEQ. The CDR3 is CASSQERNRGRSYNSPLHF. CDR3 bases: TGTGCCAGCAGCCAAGAAAGGAACAGGGGAAGGAGCTATAATTCACCCCTCCACTTT.

The V call is TRBV18, the J call TRBJ1-6, with 9 bases identical to TRBD1. The CDR3 loop spans 18 amino acids. V was clipped by 3 bases and J by 7 bases; unmatched bases: 13. Germline values: CDR1 KGHSH, CDR2 LQKENI. CDR3 sequence reads: CASSPTRGQGERNSPLHF. The CDR3 bases are TGTGCCAGCTCACCTACCAGGGGACAGGGAGAACGAAATTCACCCCTCCACTTT.

The chain couples TRBV5-1 to TRBJ2-7; no clear D gene. The CDR3 extends over 12 amino acids. V shed 5 bases and J shed 6 bases, with 12 bases lying between them. Germline V lookup: CDR1 SGHRS, CDR2 YFSETQ. CDR3 sequence reads: CASRTSSSEQYF. DNA for the CDR3: TGCGCCAGCAGAACCTCAAGCTCCGAGCAGTACTTC.

Concerning this clone: The sample has other DNA sequences that encode this CDR3 too. The gene calls are TRBV19 and TRBJ1-5, with 7 bases identical to TRBD1. Germline-derived CDR1 and CDR2 are LNHDA and SQIVND (reference sequence). This CDR3 region has 14 residues. Trimming took 5 bases from V and 2 from J; bases not matched to a gene: 3. CDR3 nucleotides: TGTGCCAGTAGTCCCGGACAGGGCAATCAGCCCCAGCATTTT. Translated, it gives CASSPGQGNQPQHF.

The genes are TRBV4-2 and TRBJ2-1; 9 nucleotides agree with TRBD2. This CDR3 contains 19 residues. V shed 2 bases, J shed 4 bases, and the junction held 15 bases outside the gene matches. CDR1 and CDR2 from the germline V gene are LGHNA and YNFKEQ. The CDR3 DNA reads as TGTGCCAGCAGCCAAACCATTTCTGCTGGCGGGGGGGCTTACAATGAGCAGTTCTTC. This codes for CASSQTISAGGGAYNEQFF.

This chain uses TRBV21-1 with TRBJ2-4; the tabulated D call, TRBD1, remains unverified against the DNA. TRBV21-1 is a pseudogene segment. The CDR3 is 18 amino acids. The CDR3 DNA reads TGTGCCAGCACCGACCCGGGACAGGGGGACTATGCCAAAAACATTCAGTACTTC. Residues: CASTDPGQGDYAKNIQYF.

The rearrangement uses TRBV6-5 and TRBJ2-7; tentatively, D is TRBD1 (5 bases). Germline assignment: CDR1 MNHEY and CDR2 SVGAGI. Trimming removed 5 bases from V and 5 bases from J, with 16 bases in between. The CDR3 loop spans 14 amino acids. The CDR3 loop is CASSKGYGIDEQYF. CDR3 coding DNA: TGTGCCAGCAGTAAGGGGTATGGAATTGACGAGCAGTACTTC.